These 11 T cell receptor beta chains share one sample of origin, sequenced in a study of blood T cell repertoires in COVID-19. The protocol was immunoSEQ multiplex PCR, while the TCRdb copy is restricted to in-frame clones and leaves out a portion. The sample records 250,000 to 300,000 clones, more than 75% being singletons. Sample: peripheral blood. These receptors were collected from a middle-aged woman who had recovered from COVID-19.

The chain has TRBV11-3 and TRBJ2-3, with 16 bases aligning to TRBD2. The V gene end was trimmed by 5 bases and the J gene end by 6 bases; junction bases not matched to a gene: 5. The CDR3 is 16 amino acids. The germline gives CDR1 SGHNT, CDR2 YENEEA. The DNA for the CDR3 is TGTGCCAGCAGCCCAGGGACTAGCGGGAGGGGGGATACGCAGTATTTT. Protein product: CASSPGTSGRGDTQYF.

The V and J genes are TRBV29-1 and TRBJ1-1; D may be TRBD1 (5 bases). CDR1 is SQVTM, CDR2 ANQGSEA, per germline. This CDR3 region has 11 residues. Trimming took 4 bases from V and 6 from J, leaving 9 bases between them. The CDR3 protein is CSVGTTAEAFF. CDR3 nucleotide sequence: TGCAGCGTTGGGACGACAGCTGAAGCTTTCTTT.

The rearrangement links TRBV5-6 to TRBJ2-1; D is unresolved. The CDR3 consists of 12 residues. Deletions cut 4 bases from V and 3 bases from J, with 5 bases between. Germline CDR1 SGHDT, CDR2 YYEEEE. CDR3 residues: CASSLRYNEQFF. CDR3 sequence (DNA): TGTGCCAGCAGCCTCCGCTACAATGAGCAGTTCTTC. The entire variable domain, with the rest obtained from reference TRBV5-6 and TRBJ2-1, is as follows: DAGVTQSPTHLIKTRGQQVTLRCSPKSGHDTVSWYQQALGQGPQFIFQYYEEEERQRGNFPDRFSGHQFPNYSSELNVNALLLGDSALYLCASSLRYNEQFFGPGTRLTVL.

This clone was recorded only once. The sample holds other DNA sequences that translate to the same CDR3. The CDR3 nucleotides read TGCAGCGCCGACAGGGGGGGGACTGAAGCTTTCTTT. Amino acid sequence: CSADRGGTEAFF. V usage is TRBV29-1 and J usage is TRBJ1-1; 9 bases map to TRBD1. V lost 7 bases, J lost 5 bases, and 5 bases stayed unmatched. The CDR3 contains 12 residues. Germline CDR1 and CDR2: SQVTM and ANQGSEA.

V and J are TRBV6-5 and TRBJ1-3; D might be TRBD1 (6 bases). V shed 7 bases and J shed 4 bases, with 11 bases lying between them. Germline assignment: CDR1 MNHEY and CDR2 SVGAGI. CDR3 length equals 13 residues. The CDR3 sequence is CASTTGGGNTIYF. In nucleotides, the CDR3 is TGTGCCAGCACCACGGGGGGCGGAAACACCATATATTTT.

This chain connects TRBV30 to TRBJ2-1, with 15 bases lining up with TRBD2. Trimming cost V 3 bases and J 4 bases; bases outside gene matches: 10. The germline CDR1 and CDR2 sequences are GTSNPN and SVGIG (reference sequence). The CDR3 has 18 amino acids. CDR3 region: CAWSDGLAGGPMYNEQFF. The CDR3, as DNA: TGTGCCTGGAGCGACGGACTAGCGGGAGGGCCGATGTACAATGAGCAGTTCTTC.

Here the CDR3 reads CASSQGLQGYQPQHF. For the CDR3, the DNA is TGCGCCAGCAGCCAGGGGTTGCAGGGATACCAGCCCCAGCATTTT. The V call is TRBV4-3, the J call TRBJ1-5; perhaps TRBD1 as D (5 bases). From germline, CDR1 is LGHNA and CDR2 YSLEER. CDR3 length: 15 residues. V was cut by 3 bases and J by 7 bases, with 16 bases left in between.

The gene calls are TRBV15 and TRBJ2-6; D is possibly TRBD2 (6 bases). The CDR3 covers 18 residues. Germline lookup yields CDR1 LNHNV and CDR2 YYDKDF (reference sequence). Trimming took 0 bases from V and 3 from J, leaving 15 bases between them. The CDR3 DNA reads as TGTGCCACCAGCAGAGATGAGGCAGGAGGGTATGGGGCCAACGTCCTGACTTTC. It is translated as CATSRDEAGGYGANVLTF.

The gene calls are TRBV20-1 and TRBJ2-7; D is unresolved. V lost 1 base and J lost 4, with 5 bases in between. The CDR3 is 11 amino acids. Per the germline V gene, CDR1 is DFQATT and CDR2 is SNEGSKA (reference sequence). This CDR3 reads CSARARYEQYF. The CDR3 DNA reads as TGCAGTGCTAGAGCCAGGTACGAGCAGTACTTC.

The V gene is TRBV6-5, the J gene TRBJ1-3; D is perhaps TRBD1 (5 bases). Deletions cut 6 bases from V and 1 base from J, with 7 bases between. Germline V CDR1 and CDR2: MNHEY, SVGAGI. The CDR3 runs 13 residues. The CDR3 sequence is CASRGQSGNTIYF. The CDR3 region has the DNA TGTGCCAGCAGGGGGCAATCTGGAAACACCATATATTTT.

The rearrangement links TRBV29-1 to TRBJ2-7; D is undetermined. The CDR3 spans 12 residues. The V and J ends lost 4 bases and 1 base respectively, with 8 bases between them. Germline V gives CDR1 SQVTM, CDR2 ANQGSEA. CDR3 region: CSVVQKSYEQYF. CDR3 bases: TGCAGCGTTGTGCAGAAGTCCTACGAGCAGTACTTC.